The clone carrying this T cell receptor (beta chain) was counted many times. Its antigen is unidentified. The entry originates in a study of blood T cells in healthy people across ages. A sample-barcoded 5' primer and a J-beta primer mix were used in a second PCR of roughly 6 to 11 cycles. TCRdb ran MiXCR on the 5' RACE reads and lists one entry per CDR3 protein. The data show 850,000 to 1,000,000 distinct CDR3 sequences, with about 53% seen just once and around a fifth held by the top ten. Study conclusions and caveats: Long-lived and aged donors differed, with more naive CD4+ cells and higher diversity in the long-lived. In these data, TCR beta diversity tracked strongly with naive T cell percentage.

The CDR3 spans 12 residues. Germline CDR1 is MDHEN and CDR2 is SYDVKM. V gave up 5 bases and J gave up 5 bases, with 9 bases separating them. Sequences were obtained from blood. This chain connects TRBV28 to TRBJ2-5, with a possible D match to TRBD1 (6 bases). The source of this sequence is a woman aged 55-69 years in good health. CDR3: CASSDRRETQYF. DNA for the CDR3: TGTGCCAGCAGTGACAGGAGGGAGACCCAGTACTTC.